These T cell receptor beta chains were read from a single sample in a study of cytomegalovirus exposure and HLA in healthy donors. Profiling relied on immunoSEQ multiplex PCR, and the TCRdb table lists in-frame clones only, not all of them. The sample carries 100,000 to 150,000 clones, about 75% recorded once. The sample was PBMCs. Receptors were obtained from a man aged 55 to 70 in good health and CMV-seropositive. CDR3s include the opening cysteine and the closing phenylalanine or tryptophan. Fields, in order: clone size, CDR3 length, J gene, D gene, V gene, CDR3 protein, CDR3 DNA. A D gene is named only where the DNA matches it firmly. Part of the rows lack a size; the others show once, few, many or a class for expanded clones.

. 15 TRBJ1-1 . TRBV7-2 CASSLAGLLNTEAFF TGTGCCAGCAGCTTAGCGGGACTACTGAACACTGAAGCTTTCTTT
few 17 TRBJ1-5 . TRBV4-1 CASSQETGVAGNQPQHF TGCGCCAGCAGCCAAGAAACGGGTGTAGCCGGCAATCAGCCCCAGCATTTT
. 15 TRBJ1-2 TRBD1 TRBV10-3 CAISPPGGPIYGYTF TGTGCCATCAGTCCGCCAGGGGGCCCGATCTATGGCTACACCTTC
. 12 TRBJ2-1 . TRBV11-2 CASSLTRNEQFF TGTGCCAGCAGCCTTACTCGGAATGAGCAGTTCTTC
once 16 TRBJ1-5 TRBD1 TRBV7-9 CASSPGQGSHGQPQHF TGTGCCAGCAGCCCGGGACAGGGTTCACATGGACAGCCCCAGCATTTT
. 14 TRBJ1-3 . TRBV2 CASSVQISGNTIYF TGTGCCAGCAGTGTCCAGATCTCTGGAAACACCATATATTTT
. 15 TRBJ2-3 TRBD2 TRBV5-4 CASSLRGGGADTQYF TGTGCCAGCAGCCTCCGGGGCGGGGGGGCAGATACGCAGTATTTT
. 17 TRBJ2-3 TRBD2 TRBV2 CASSEPSTSSTAGTQYF TGTGCCAGCAGTGAACCCTCGACTAGCTCCACAGCGGGTACGCAGTATTTT
. 16 TRBJ1-4 TRBD1 TRBV5-1 CASSLGQGAGNEKLFF TGCGCCAGCAGCCTTGGACAGGGGGCAGGTAATGAAAAACTGTTTTTT
. 15 TRBJ1-5 . TRBV6-5 CASSYSSKGNQPQHF TGTGCCAGCAGTTACTCGAGCAAAGGCAATCAGCCCCAGCATTTT
. 17 TRBJ2-2 TRBD1 TRBV16 CASSHSGGLFNDGELFF TGTGCCAGCAGCCATTCAGGGGGCCTGTTTAACGACGGGGAGCTGTTTTTT
. 13 TRBJ1-3 . TRBV5-4 CASSGMAGNTIYF TGTGCCAGCAGCGGTATGGCCGGAAACACCATATATTTT
. 14 TRBJ1-2 . TRBV9 CASSTTGLNYGYTF TGTGCCAGCAGCACCACAGGGCTAAACTATGGCTACACCTTC
. 13 TRBJ1-1 . TRBV7-3 CASSSYMNTEAFF TGTGCCAGCAGCTCTTACATGAACACTGAAGCTTTCTTT
. 14 TRBJ2-2 . TRBV7-6 CASSLRQGHGELFF TGTGCCAGCAGCTTACGGCAGGGTCACGGGGAGCTGTTTTTT
. 16 TRBJ2-3 TRBD2 TRBV19 CASSIDLAGGPDTQYF TGTGCCAGTAGTATAGATCTAGCGGGAGGGCCAGATACGCAGTATTTT
once 13 TRBJ2-7 . TRBV28 CASRITRGYEQYF TGTGCCAGCAGGATAACTAGAGGCTACGAGCAGTACTTC
few 17 TRBJ2-3 TRBD1 TRBV28 CASSLMSQGANTDTQYF TGTGCCAGCAGTTTGATGTCACAGGGGGCGAACACAGATACGCAGTATTTT
. 15 TRBJ2-2 TRBD1 TRBV5-4 CASSPRTGGTGELFF TGTGCCAGCAGCCCGCGGACAGGGGGCACCGGGGAGCTGTTTTTT
. 17 TRBJ1-5 TRBD1 TRBV19 CASTALQGSDSNQPQHF TGTGCCAGTACGGCATTACAGGGGAGTGATAGCAATCAGCCCCAGCATTTT